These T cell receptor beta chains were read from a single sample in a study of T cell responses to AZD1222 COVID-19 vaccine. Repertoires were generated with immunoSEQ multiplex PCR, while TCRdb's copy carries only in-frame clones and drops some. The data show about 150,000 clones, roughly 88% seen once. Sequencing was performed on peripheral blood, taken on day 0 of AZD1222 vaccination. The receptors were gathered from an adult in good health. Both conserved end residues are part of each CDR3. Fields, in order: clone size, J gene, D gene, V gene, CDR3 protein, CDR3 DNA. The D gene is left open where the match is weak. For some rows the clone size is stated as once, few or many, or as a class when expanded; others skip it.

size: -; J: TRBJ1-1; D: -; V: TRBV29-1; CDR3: CSVRAGGNTEAFF; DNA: TGCAGCGTTAGGGCAGGCGGGAACACTGAAGCTTTCTTT
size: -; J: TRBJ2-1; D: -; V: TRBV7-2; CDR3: CASSLRGARAYNEQFF; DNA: TGTGCCAGCAGCTTGAGGGGGGCTAGGGCCTACAATGAGCAGTTCTTC
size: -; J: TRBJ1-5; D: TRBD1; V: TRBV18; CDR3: CASSLTGNLPNQPQHF; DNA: TGTGCCAGCTCCCTGACAGGGAATTTACCCAATCAGCCCCAGCATTTT
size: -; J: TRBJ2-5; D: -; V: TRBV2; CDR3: CASSVSGQETQYF; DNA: TGTGCCAGTTCCGTTAGCGGCCAAGAGACCCAGTACTTC
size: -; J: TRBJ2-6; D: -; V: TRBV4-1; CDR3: CARSRREGQSSGANVLTF; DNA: TGCGCCCGCAGCCGGAGGGAGGGACAGTCCTCTGGGGCCAACGTCCTGACTTTC
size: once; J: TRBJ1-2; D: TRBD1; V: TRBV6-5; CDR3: CASSYTGTAGYTF; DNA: TGTGCCAGCAGTTATACCGGGACAGCAGGCTACACCTTC
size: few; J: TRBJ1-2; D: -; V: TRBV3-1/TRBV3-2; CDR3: CASSPQGVRVAYGYTF; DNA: TGTGCCAGCAGCCCTCAAGGAGTCAGGGTCGCCTATGGCTACACCTTC
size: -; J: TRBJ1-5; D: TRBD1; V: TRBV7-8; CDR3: CASSPHDRGNQPQHF; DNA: TGTGCCAGCAGCCCCCATGACAGGGGTAATCAGCCCCAGCATTTT
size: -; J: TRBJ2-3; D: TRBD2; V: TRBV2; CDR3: CASRLAGGPPTDTQYF; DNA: TGTGCCTCCCGACTAGCGGGGGGACCTCCCACAGATACGCAGTATTTT
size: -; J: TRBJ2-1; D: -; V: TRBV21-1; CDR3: CASSKQGGLAGDEQFF; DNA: TGTGCCAGCAGCAAACAGGGGGGACTTGCCGGTGATGAGCAGTTCTTC
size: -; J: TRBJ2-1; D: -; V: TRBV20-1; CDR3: CSEEGHNEQFF; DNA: TGCAGTGAGGAAGGGCACAATGAGCAGTTCTTC
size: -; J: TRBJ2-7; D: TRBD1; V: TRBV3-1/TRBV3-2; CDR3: CASSRDRSYEQYF; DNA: TGTGCCAGCAGCCGGGACAGGTCCTACGAGCAGTACTTC
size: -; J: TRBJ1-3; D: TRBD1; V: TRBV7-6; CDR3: CASSLGGTESGNTIYF; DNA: TGTGCCAGCAGCCTTGGGGGGACAGAATCTGGAAACACCATATATTTT
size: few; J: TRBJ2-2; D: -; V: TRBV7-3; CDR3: CASSTTRGAGAGELFF; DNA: TGTGCCAGCAGTACCACTCGTGGGGCCGGGGCCGGGGAGCTGTTTTTT
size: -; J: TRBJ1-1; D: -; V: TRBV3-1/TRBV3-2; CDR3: CASSQPLTGGTEAFF; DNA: TGTGCCAGCAGCCAACCATTGACAGGTGGAACTGAAGCTTTCTTT
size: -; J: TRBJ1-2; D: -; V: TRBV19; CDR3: CASSPRDHYGYTF; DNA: TGTGCCAGTAGTCCTCGCGATCACTATGGCTACACCTTC
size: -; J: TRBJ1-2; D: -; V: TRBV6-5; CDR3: CASSSGTLYGYTF; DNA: TGTGCCAGCAGCTCGGGGACCCTCTATGGCTACACCTTC
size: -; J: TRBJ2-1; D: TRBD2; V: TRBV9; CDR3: CASSALAGASDEQFF; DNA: TGTGCCAGCAGCGCTCTAGCGGGGGCTTCCGATGAGCAGTTCTTC
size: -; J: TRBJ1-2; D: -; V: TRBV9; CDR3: CASSVGQAPGYGYTF; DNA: TGTGCCAGCAGCGTAGGACAGGCCCCAGGCTATGGCTACACCTTC
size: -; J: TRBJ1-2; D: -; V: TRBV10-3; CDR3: CAISALKINGYTF; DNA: TGTGCCATCAGTGCATTAAAAATTAATGGCTACACCTTC
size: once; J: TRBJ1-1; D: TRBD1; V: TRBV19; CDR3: CASRRDSRNTEAFF; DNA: TGTGCCAGTAGGAGGGACAGCAGGAACACTGAAGCTTTCTTT
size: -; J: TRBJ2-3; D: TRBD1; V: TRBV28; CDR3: CATGEGAPGTDTQYF; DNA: TGTGCCACCGGAGAGGGGGCGCCGGGCACAGATACGCAGTATTTT
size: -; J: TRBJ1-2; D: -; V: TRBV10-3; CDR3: CAISPGVDYGYTF; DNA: TGTGCCATCAGCCCAGGGGTGGACTATGGCTACACCTTC
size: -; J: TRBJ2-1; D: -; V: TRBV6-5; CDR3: CASGTQTYNEQFF; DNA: TGTGCCAGCGGGACCCAAACCTACAATGAGCAGTTCTTC
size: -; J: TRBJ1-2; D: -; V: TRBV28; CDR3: CASRLGANYGYTF; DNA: TGTGCCAGCAGACTAGGTGCTAACTATGGCTACACCTTC
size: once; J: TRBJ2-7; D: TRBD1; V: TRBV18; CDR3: CASSPRDRAYEQYF; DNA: TGTGCCAGCTCCCCCCGGGACAGGGCCTACGAGCAGTACTTC
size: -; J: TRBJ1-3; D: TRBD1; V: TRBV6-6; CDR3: CASRSGTGKFGNTIYF; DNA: TGTGCCAGCAGAAGCGGGACAGGGAAGTTTGGGAACACCATATATTTT
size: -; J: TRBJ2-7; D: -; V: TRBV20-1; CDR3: CSAGDYEQYF; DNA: TGCAGTGCTGGAGACTACGAGCAGTACTTC
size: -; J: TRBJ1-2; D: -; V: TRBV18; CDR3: CASSPTRDYGYTF; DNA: TGTGCCAGCTCACCAACAAGGGACTATGGCTACACCTTC
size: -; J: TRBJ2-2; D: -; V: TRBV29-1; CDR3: CSVAGGNTGELFF; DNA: TGCAGCGTTGCCGGGGGTAACACCGGGGAGCTGTTTTTT
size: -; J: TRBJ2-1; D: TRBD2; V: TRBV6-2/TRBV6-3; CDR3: CASSREEHNEQFF; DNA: TGTGCCAGCAGCCGGGAGGAACACAATGAGCAGTTCTTC
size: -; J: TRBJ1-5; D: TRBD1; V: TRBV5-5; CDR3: CASSRDSLSNQPQHF; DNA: TGTGCCAGCAGCAGGGACAGCCTTAGCAATCAGCCCCAGCATTTT
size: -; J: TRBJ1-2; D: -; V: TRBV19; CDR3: CASSTGGRDGYTF; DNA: TGTGCCAGTAGTACGGGAGGTCGGGATGGCTACACCTTC
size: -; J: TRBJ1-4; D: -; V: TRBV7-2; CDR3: CASSLGQLATNEKLFF; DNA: TGTGCCAGCAGCTTAGGACAGCTAGCAACTAATGAAAAACTGTTTTTT
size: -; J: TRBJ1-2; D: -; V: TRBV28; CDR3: CASRAQGFYGYTF; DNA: TGTGCCAGCAGAGCGCAGGGGTTCTATGGCTACACCTTC
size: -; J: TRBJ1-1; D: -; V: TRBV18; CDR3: CASSPRNAFDTEAFF; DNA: TGTGCCAGCTCACCACGGAACGCCTTTGATACTGAAGCTTTCTTT
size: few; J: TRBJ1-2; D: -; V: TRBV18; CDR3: CASSRTVGLGYTF; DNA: TGTGCCAGCTCAAGGACGGTCGGGTTGGGCTACACCTTC
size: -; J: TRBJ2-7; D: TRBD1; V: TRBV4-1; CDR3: CASSPGQGARYEQYF; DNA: TGCGCCAGCAGCCCCGGACAGGGGGCTAGGTACGAGCAGTACTTC
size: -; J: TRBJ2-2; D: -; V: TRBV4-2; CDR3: CASSQDGLIRTTNTGELFF; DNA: TGTGCCAGCAGCCAAGACGGGCTCATACGGACAACGAACACCGGGGAGCTGTTTTTT
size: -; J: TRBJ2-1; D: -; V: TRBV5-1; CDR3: CASSSSGDSLYNEQFF; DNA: TGCGCCAGCAGCTCCTCGGGGGACTCCCTGTACAATGAGCAGTTCTTC
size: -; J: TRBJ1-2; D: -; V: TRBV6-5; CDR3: CASSYSRAGNGYGYTF; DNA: TGTGCCAGCAGTTACTCGAGGGCAGGGAACGGCTATGGCTACACCTTC
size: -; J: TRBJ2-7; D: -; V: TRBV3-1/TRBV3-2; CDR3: CASSPQAGQTYEQYF; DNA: TGTGCCAGCAGCCCACAGGCCGGACAGACCTACGAGCAGTACTTC
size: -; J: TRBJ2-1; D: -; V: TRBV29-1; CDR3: CSAGREYNEQFF; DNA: TGCAGCGCGGGTAGGGAATACAATGAGCAGTTCTTC
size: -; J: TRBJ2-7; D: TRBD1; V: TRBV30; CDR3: CAWGQGRGTEQYF; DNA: TGTGCCTGGGGACAGGGGAGGGGAACCGAGCAGTACTTC
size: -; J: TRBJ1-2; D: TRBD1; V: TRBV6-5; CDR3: CAAGTAQRRDGYTF; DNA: TGTGCCGCCGGGACAGCCCAACGAAGGGATGGCTACACCTTC
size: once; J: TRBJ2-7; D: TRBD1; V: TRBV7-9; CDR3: CASSSQGSTYEQYF; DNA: TGTGCCAGCAGCTCACAGGGGTCAACCTACGAGCAGTACTTC
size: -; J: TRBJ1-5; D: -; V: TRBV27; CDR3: CASRYDSNQPQHF; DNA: TGTGCCAGCAGGTACGATAGCAATCAGCCCCAGCATTTT
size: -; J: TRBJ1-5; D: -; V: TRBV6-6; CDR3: CASVVDSNQPQHF; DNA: TGTGCCAGCGTCGTTGATAGCAATCAGCCCCAGCATTTT
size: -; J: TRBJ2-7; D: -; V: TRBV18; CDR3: CASSPLRGYEQYF; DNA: TGTGCCAGCTCACCCCTCCGGGGGTACGAGCAGTACTTC